The source of this T cell receptor beta chain is a study of shared clonotypes between healthy human individuals. Sequenced by immunoSEQ multiplex PCR; TCRdb stores in-frame clones only, minus some. This table has about 990,000 clones, approximately 78% appearing once. Trimming stripped 10 bases from V and 1 base from J, with 21 bases between. The germline V gene encodes CDR1 MDHEN and CDR2 SYDVKM. The CDR3 has 16 residues. This clone was detected a few times. The sequenced sample consisted of memory CD4+ T cells from PBMCs. Described subset: CD45RA-negative fraction. V is TRBV28 and J is TRBJ2-3; weak D call: TRBD2 (6 bases). The source of this sequence is a man aged 18 to 35 in good health. Some clones in this sample may be carry-over from other donors' samples. The CDR3 DNA sequence: TGTGCCATAACCCCCCGGGGGAGTTACCGCACAGATACGCAGTATTTT. Amino acid sequence: CAITPRGSYRTDTQYF.